Each of the 30 T cell receptor beta chains below was sequenced from the same sample in a study of blood T cell repertoires in COVID-19. TCRdb's table, derived via immunoSEQ multiplex PCR, lists solely in-frame clones and lacks some. In the table there are about 170,000 clones, around four fifths of which are singletons. Sequenced: peripheral blood. The receptors here all came from a woman aged 80 or older with COVID-19, enrolled during active disease.

The chain is built from TRBV2 and TRBJ2-1; 7 bases agree with TRBD1. This CDR3 is built from 13 residues. The germline gives CDR1 SNHLY, CDR2 FYNNEI. The junction had 7 bases not matched to a gene; V was cut back by 6 bases and J by 8 bases. The CDR3 sequence is CASSRITGDEQFF. Written as DNA, the CDR3 is TGTGCCAGCAGCCGGATTACAGGGGATGAGCAGTTCTTC. Full variable domain (rest looked up from reference TRBV2 and TRBJ2-1): EPEVTQTPSHQVTQMGQEVILRCVPISNHLYFYWYRQILGQKVEFLVSFYNNEISEKSEIFDDQFSVERPDGSNFTLKIRSTKLEDSAMYFCASSRITGDEQFFGPGTRLTVL.

The gene calls are TRBV28 and TRBJ1-1, with 8 bases identical to TRBD1. Germline lookup yields CDR1 MDHEN and CDR2 SYDVKM. V trimming: 5 bases; J trimming: 1 base; junction bases outside the gene matches: 6. The CDR3 contains 15 residues. The CDR3 nucleotides read TGTGCCAGCAGTAGAAGACAGGGGTGGAACACTGAAGCTTTCTTT. Its translation: CASSRRQGWNTEAFF.

This CDR3 is CASSLTGGAGLPQHF. In DNA, the CDR3 is TGTGCCAGCAGCCTGACAGGGGGCGCGGGTTTGCCCCAGCATTTT. The gene calls are TRBV11-2 and TRBJ1-5; 10 nucleotides agree with TRBD1. The CDR3 spans 15 residues. The germline V gene encodes CDR1 SGHAT and CDR2 FQNNGV. The trim removed 5 bases at V and 9 bases at J, leaving 10 bases unmatched. The whole variable domain, remainder taken from reference TRBV11-2 and TRBJ1-5, is EAGVAQSPRYKIIEKRQSVAFWCNPISGHATLYWYQQILGQGPKLLIQFQNNGVVDDSQLPKDRFSAERLKGVDSTLKIQPAKLEDSAVYLCASSLTGGAGLPQHFGDGTRLSIL.

V gene TRBV2 combines with J gene TRBJ2-7, with 9 bases fitting TRBD1. V lost 9 bases and J lost 4; bases outside the gene matches: 19. The CDR3 is 17 amino acids. Germline values: CDR1 SNHLY, CDR2 FYNNEI. The CDR3 reads CASQPGQGLLRSYEQYF. The DNA of the CDR3 is TGTGCCAGTCAACCGGGACAGGGCCTTTTAAGGTCGTACGAGCAGTACTTC.

The rearrangement uses TRBV7-9 and TRBJ2-5, with a possible D match to TRBD1 (6 bases). This CDR3 has 14 amino acids. Germline CDR1 and CDR2: SEHNR and FQNEAQ (reference sequence). V lost 5 bases, J lost 4 bases, and 14 bases lay in between. The DNA of the CDR3 is TGTGCCAGCAGCCGATCAGGGGCGGGAGAGACCCAGTACTTC. Amino acids: CASSRSGAGETQYF.

The rearrangement links TRBV6-1 to TRBJ2-3, with 10 nucleotides matching TRBD2. The CDR3 extends over 20 amino acids. The germline CDR1 and CDR2 sequences are MNHNS and SASEGT. The V gene end was trimmed by 4 bases and the J gene end by 3 bases; junction bases not matched to a gene: 19. The CDR3 DNA reads as TGTGCCAGCAGTGTTCAACTAGCGGGGACGGCCCAGCATCGTACAGATACGCAGTATTTT. Its translation is CASSVQLAGTAQHRTDTQYF.

The V call is TRBV7-3, the J call TRBJ2-1, with D perhaps matching TRBD1 (5 bases). There are 16 residues in the CDR3. V was trimmed by 5 bases and J by 4 bases, leaving 18 bases between them. Germline V gene data show CDR1 as SGHTA and CDR2 as FQGTGA. CDR3 residues: CASSRHSQAPYNEQFF. DNA for the CDR3: TGTGCCAGCAGCCGACACTCACAGGCACCTTACAATGAGCAGTTCTTC.

This clone was seen only once. The chain joins TRBV15 to TRBJ2-1; 11 positions match TRBD1. CDR1 and CDR2 from the germline V gene are LNHNV and YYDKDF (reference sequence). V was pared by 1 base and J by 9 bases, with 8 bases of the junction left unmatched. The CDR3 sequence is 16 residues long. The CDR3 loop is CATSRGGTGGRGEQFF. The DNA of the CDR3 is TGTGCCACCAGCAGAGGGGGGACAGGGGGAAGAGGTGAGCAGTTCTTC.

The rearrangement joins TRBV10-3 to TRBJ1-5, with 9 nucleotides matching TRBD1. The CDR3 totals 15 residues. The germline V gene has CDR1 ENHRY and CDR2 SYGVKD. V lost 2 bases, J lost 6 bases, and 5 bases stayed unmatched. CDR3 nucleotides: TGTGCCATCAGTGAGACGGGACAGGGAGGTCAGCCCCAGCATTTT. It codes for CAISETGQGGQPQHF.

This clone has a handful of counts. V gene TRBV7-5 combines with J gene TRBJ1-4; the DNA was not compared with TRBD1, the D call given in the table. TRBV7-5 is labeled a pseudogene. The CDR3 loop spans 17 amino acids. The CDR3 reads CARSPRNGQEGHEKLFF. In DNA, the CDR3 is TGTGCCAGAAGCCCACGAAACGGACAGGAGGGTCATGAAAAACTGTTTTTT.

This clone was detected a few times. The gene calls are TRBV21-1 and TRBJ1-5; the DNA was not used to check the table's D call, TRBD1. TRBV21-1 is termed a pseudogene. CDR3 length: 15 residues. The CDR3 region has the DNA TGTGCCAGCAGCAAAGGGGACAGGGGTAATCAGCCCCAGCATTTT. As protein: CASSKGDRGNQPQHF.

The chain uses TRBV19 and TRBJ1-5, with D possibly being TRBD1 (5 bases). Germline CDR1 is LNHDA and CDR2 is SQIVND (reference sequence). The CDR3 runs to 16 residues. Between the trimmed V and J ends, which lost 7 bases and 4 bases, there was a span of 20 bases. The CDR3 is CASTQGAATFNQPQHF. CDR3 bases: TGTGCCAGTACCCAAGGGGCGGCCACTTTTAATCAGCCCCAGCATTTT.

The rearrangement uses TRBV5-6 and TRBJ1-2; 11 positions agree with TRBD1. The CDR3 loop spans 19 amino acids. Looked up from germline, CDR1 is SGHDT and CDR2 is YYEEEE. V lost 2 bases to trimming and J lost 4 bases; unmatched junction nucleotides: 16. The CDR3 reads CASSLREDRGLWESYGYTF. The DNA for the CDR3 is TGTGCCAGCAGCTTAAGAGAGGACAGGGGGCTTTGGGAAAGCTATGGCTACACCTTC.

The chain joins TRBV19 to TRBJ1-4; TRBD1 aligns across 9 bases. Germline CDR1 is LNHDA and CDR2 is SQIVND (reference sequence). J was trimmed by 10 bases and V by 4 bases; bases with no gene match: 13. There are 16 residues in the CDR3. DNA for the CDR3: TGTGCCAGTAGTAGGGACAGGGCCGGAGGATTGGGAAAACTGTTTTTT. Amino acids: CASSRDRAGGLGKLFF.

V usage is TRBV6-1 and J usage is TRBJ1-2; perhaps TRBD1 as D (6 bases). The CDR3 loop spans 15 amino acids. The germline V and J ends were trimmed by 3 bases and 8 bases, with 19 bases remaining between them. Germline V gene sequence: CDR1 MNHNS, CDR2 SASEGT. CDR3 residues: CASSDSGGGYVGYTF. The CDR3 DNA sequence: TGTGCCAGCAGTGATTCGGGGGGCGGTTACGTGGGCTACACCTTC.

The chain joins TRBV9 to TRBJ2-5; a possible D gene is TRBD2 (7 bases). Germline CDR1 is SGDLS and CDR2 is YYNGEE. The V end was cut by 0 bases, the J end by 1 base, with 16 bases between. CDR3 length: 17 residues. In DNA form, the CDR3 reads TGTGCCAGCAGCGTAGTAGGGGGACGGGGGGCCCAAGAGACCCAGTACTTC. Translation gives CASSVVGGRGAQETQYF.

The chain carries TRBV28 and TRBJ1-4; D may be TRBD1 (6 bases). CDR3 length: 15 residues. Between the trimmed V and J ends, which lost 4 bases and 4 bases, there was a span of 13 bases. Germline CDR1 and CDR2: MDHEN and SYDVKM. The CDR3 is CASSSNGGGNEKLFF. In DNA form, the CDR3 reads TGTGCCAGCAGTTCTAATGGGGGCGGTAATGAAAAACTGTTTTTT.

This rearrangement joins TRBV23-1 to TRBJ2-2, with 8 bases fitting TRBD2. TRBV23-1 is flagged as an ORF with uncertain function. CDR3 length: 17 amino acids. V was clipped by 4 bases and J by 0 bases; unmatched bases: 7. As DNA, the CDR3 is TGCGCCAGCAGTCCCTCCCCAGCGGGGGCGAACACCGGGGAGCTGTTTTTT. Protein product: CASSPSPAGANTGELFF.

V is TRBV19 and J is TRBJ1-4; tentative D call: TRBD1 (5 bases). Trimming pared 6 bases from V and 8 bases from J, leaving 13 bases between. CDR3 length equals 13 residues. Germline V gene data show CDR1 as LNHDA and CDR2 as SQIVND (reference sequence). The CDR3 sequence: CASRWGRAEKLFF. CDR3 in DNA: TGTGCCAGTAGATGGGGGAGGGCGGAAAAACTGTTTTTT.

J is TRBJ2-1 and V is TRBV7-3, with TRBD1 matching over 8 bases. CDR3 size: 15 residues. Germline loops: CDR1 SGHTA, CDR2 FQGTGA. Trimming at V came to 5 bases and at J to 5 bases, leaving 8 bases not matched to a gene. Written as DNA, the CDR3 is TGTGCCAGCAGCCCCCAGAGGACAGGGAACAATGAGCAGTTCTTC. Protein sequence: CASSPQRTGNNEQFF.

This rearrangement joins TRBV28 to TRBJ1-3; D is unresolved. Trimming stripped 9 bases from V and 2 bases from J, with 8 bases between. Germline CDR1 and CDR2: MDHEN and SYDVKM. CDR3 size: 12 residues. CDR3 DNA: TGTGCCAGTGGACTAGCTGGAAACACCATATATTTT. This sequence encodes CASGLAGNTIYF.

The chain has TRBV9 and TRBJ2-1; D not certain. This CDR3 is built from 16 residues. Germline V gene lookup returns CDR1 SGDLS and CDR2 YYNGEE. The V end lost 1 base, the J end lost 1 base, and 12 bases lay between the germline ends. CDR3 loop: CASSVTSVLSYNEQFF. The CDR3 bases are TGTGCCAGCAGCGTAACGTCGGTTTTATCCTACAATGAGCAGTTCTTC.

The CDR3 is CSATLGAPMNTEAFF. The DNA for the CDR3 is TGCAGCGCCACCCTAGGCGCGCCGATGAACACTGAAGCTTTCTTT. The genes are TRBV29-1 and TRBJ1-1; D is undetermined. Germline V lookup: CDR1 SQVTM, CDR2 ANQGSEA. Trimming removed 7 bases at V and 0 bases at J, with 18 bases between. The CDR3 loop spans 15 amino acids.

This clone appeared once. The rearrangement uses TRBV9 and TRBJ1-4, with a possible D match to TRBD1 (5 bases). This CDR3 region has 14 residues. V was shortened by 2 bases and J by 6 bases, with 11 bases between the two germline ends. Germline CDR1 is SGDLS and CDR2 is YYNGEE. Here the CDR3 reads CASSVDSGDEKLFF. The CDR3 region has the DNA TGTGCCAGCAGCGTTGACAGCGGGGATGAAAAACTGTTTTTT.

This chain uses TRBV5-1 with TRBJ2-1; TRBD2 aligns across 11 bases. This CDR3 is 16 amino acids long. Germline assignment: CDR1 SGHRS and CDR2 YFSETQ. The V segment lost 0 bases and the J segment 9 bases; nucleotides outside the gene matches: 8. CDR3 sequence (DNA): TGCGCCAGCAGCTTGGGTGCACTAGCGGGAGTAAGTGAGCAGTTCTTC. It yields the protein CASSLGALAGVSEQFF. The entire variable domain, with the rest obtained from reference TRBV5-1 and TRBJ2-1, is as follows: KAGVTQTPRYLIKTRGQQVTLSCSPISGHRSVSWYQQTPGQGLQFLFEYFSETQRNKGNFPGRFSGRQFSNSRSEMNVSTLELGDSALYLCASSLGALAGVSEQFFGPGTRLTVL.

The chain combines TRBV11-2 with TRBJ2-2; 11 bases line up with TRBD2. The CDR3 is 17 residues long. Germline V gene sequence: CDR1 SGHAT, CDR2 FQNNGV. The trim removed 5 bases at V and 2 bases at J, leaving 7 bases unmatched. CDR3 residues: CASSSSGRAVNTGELFF. The DNA for the CDR3 is TGTGCCAGCAGCAGTAGCGGGAGGGCCGTAAACACCGGGGAGCTGTTTTTT.

This chain links TRBV6-5 with TRBJ2-1; 8 bases align to TRBD1. The V segment lost 6 bases and the J segment 8 bases; nucleotides outside the gene matches: 6. The CDR3 contains 13 residues. From germline, CDR1 is MNHEY and CDR2 SVGAGI. CDR3 sequence (DNA): TGTGCCAGCAGCCAGGGGGCCCGTGATGAGCAGTTCTTC. This encodes CASSQGARDEQFF.

The rearrangement joins TRBV3-1 (or the pseudogene TRBV3-2) to TRBJ2-7; D gene uncertain. V lost 1 base, J lost 3 bases, and 7 bases lay in between. This CDR3 comprises 13 residues. CDR1 and CDR2 from the germline V gene are LGHDT and YNNKEL (reference sequence). CDR3 coding DNA: TGTGCCAGCAGCCAAGTTCACGGCTACGAGCAGTACTTC. It is translated as CASSQVHGYEQYF.

The sample holds a few counts of this clone. This chain connects TRBV9 to TRBJ1-1; TRBD1 matches 9 bases. Losses at the gene ends were 4 bases for V and 5 bases for J; bases not matched to a gene: 9. Germline CDR1 SGDLS, CDR2 YYNGEE. The CDR3 contains 15 residues. In nucleotides, the CDR3 is TGTGCCAGCAGCTCGGCCGGGACAGGGACAACTGAAGCTTTCTTT. Translated, it gives CASSSAGTGTTEAFF.

In its sample, this clone was seen once. V gene TRBV6-5 combines with J gene TRBJ1-5; TRBD1 aligns across 7 bases. The CDR3 covers 13 residues. Trimming at V came to 6 bases and at J to 9 bases, leaving 8 bases not matched to a gene. From germline, CDR1 is MNHEY and CDR2 SVGAGI. The CDR3 nucleotides read TGTGCCAGCAGAGCGACAGGGAATGGGCCCCAGCATTTT. Amino acids: CASRATGNGPQHF.